The 28 T cell receptor beta chains listed next were all sequenced from one sample in a study of OX40 agonist ivuxolimab in advanced cancers. Here immunoSEQ multiplex PCR was the method, and the copy in TCRdb shows in-frame clones only, minus some. The sample lists 35,000 to 40,000 clones, 80% to 90% seen once, with around 46% in the top ten. This material consisted of CD4+ or CD8+ T cells sorted from blood, taken in a trial of the OX40 agonist ivuxolimab. The source of these receptors is an adult with an advanced solid tumor such as melanoma, head and neck, liver or kidney cancer.

As to this clone: Other nucleotide sequences from this sample produce the same CDR3. The V gene is TRBV9, the J gene TRBJ1-1; D is undetermined. The germline CDR1 and CDR2 sequences are SGDLS and YYNGEE. V lost 7 bases to trimming and J lost 0 bases, with 13 bases between them. The CDR3 length is 14 residues. CDR3 sequence reads: CASSPSALNTEAFF. The CDR3 DNA reads TGTGCCAGCTCGCCGAGTGCGTTGAACACTGAAGCTTTCTTT. The variable domain in full, with the rest retrieved from reference TRBV9 and TRBJ1-1, is DSGVTQTPKHLITATGQRVTLRCSPRSGDLSVYWYQQSLDQGLQFLIQYYNGEERAKGNILERFSAQQFPDLHSELNLSSLELGDSALYFCASSPSALNTEAFFGQGTRLTVV.

The gene calls are TRBV19 and TRBJ1-1; D remains unclear. This CDR3 has 11 residues. Trimming took 5 bases from V and 0 from J, leaving 1 base between them. From germline, CDR1 is LNHDA and CDR2 SQIVND (reference sequence). The CDR3 nucleotides read TGTGCCAGTAGTTTGAACACTGAAGCTTTCTTT. This translates into CASSLNTEAFF.

The chain joins TRBV27 to TRBJ1-2; D is possibly TRBD1 (5 bases). V gave up 2 bases and J gave up 4 bases, with 14 bases separating them. Per germline, CDR1 MNHEY and CDR2 SMNVEV (reference sequence). The CDR3 consists of 15 residues. CDR3 amino acids: CASSLTGSSVYGYTF. The CDR3 coding sequence is TGTGCCAGCAGTTTAACAGGCTCCTCTGTCTATGGCTACACCTTC.

The chain has TRBV11-2 and TRBJ1-1; D unclear. Germline lookup yields CDR1 SGHAT and CDR2 FQNNGV. V lost 1 base and J lost 1, with 4 bases in between. The CDR3 is 13 residues long. The chain's CDR3 is CASSLGENTEAFF. The CDR3 DNA is TGTGCCAGCAGCTTAGGGGAGAACACTGAAGCTTTCTTT.

This clone has only one observation. The chain links TRBV30 to TRBJ2-2; the D gene could be TRBD1 or TRBD2 (6 bases each). Trimming stripped 4 bases from V and 3 bases from J, with 15 bases between. The CDR3 is 15 residues long. Germline-derived CDR1 and CDR2 are GTSNPN and SVGIG (reference sequence). CDR3 sequence: CAWKKGGFDTGELFF. CDR3 DNA sequence: TGTGCCTGGAAAAAGGGGGGCTTTGACACCGGGGAGCTGTTTTTT.

The rearrangement joins TRBV5-4 to TRBJ1-2; D perhaps matches TRBD1 (5 bases). V gave up 0 bases and J gave up 1 base, with 10 bases separating them. Germline V CDR1 and CDR2: SGHNT, YYREEE (reference sequence). The CDR3 runs 15 residues. The CDR3, as DNA: TGTGCCAGCAGCTTGGCCCAGGGCGTTAACTATGGCTACACCTTC. Amino acid sequence: CASSLAQGVNYGYTF.

The chain employs TRBV11-2 and TRBJ2-2, with D possibly being TRBD2 (5 bases). CDR1 SGHAT and CDR2 FQNNGV come from the germline V gene. V lost 0 bases and J 7 bases, leaving 15 bases between the germline ends. This CDR3 is built from 16 residues. The CDR3 DNA reads as TGTGCCAGCAGCTTAGATGAGGGAGCCATAGTCGGGGAGCTGTTTTTT. Its translation: CASSLDEGAIVGELFF. The full variable domain, with the rest looked up from reference TRBV11-2 and TRBJ2-2, is EAGVAQSPRYKIIEKRQSVAFWCNPISGHATLYWYQQILGQGPKLLIQFQNNGVVDDSQLPKDRFSAERLKGVDSTLKIQPAKLEDSAVYLCASSLDEGAIVGELFFGEGSRLTVL.

This clone came up once. The chain has TRBV19 and TRBJ2-7; 8 positions match TRBD1. The CDR3 runs 13 residues. Trimming took 5 bases from V and 5 from J; bases not matched to a gene: 5. CDR1 is LNHDA, CDR2 SQIVND, per germline (reference sequence). The CDR3 nucleotides read TGTGCCAGTAGTCACGACAGGGGCAACGAGCAGTACTTC. Translation gives CASSHDRGNEQYF. Full variable domain (remainder filled in from reference TRBV19 and TRBJ2-7): DGGITQSPKYLFRKEGQNVTLSCEQNLNHDAMYWYRQDPGQGLRLIYYSQIVNDFQKGDIAEGYSVSREKKESFPLTVTSAQKNPTAFYLCASSHDRGNEQYFGPGTRLTVT.

This chain uses TRBV4-1 with TRBJ2-1; D could derive from TRBD1 or TRBD2 (5 bases each). Germline V gene sequence: CDR1 MGHRA, CDR2 YSYEKL. There are 14 residues in the CDR3. The germline V and J ends were trimmed by 2 bases and 5 bases, with 10 bases remaining between them. This CDR3 is CASSQRDPDNEQFF. CDR3 bases: TGCGCCAGCAGCCAAAGGGACCCGGACAATGAGCAGTTCTTC.

The genes are TRBV7-9 and TRBJ1-1; D gene uncertain. Deletions cut 7 bases from V and 0 bases from J, with 6 bases between. This CDR3 contains 12 residues. CDR1 SEHNR and CDR2 FQNEAQ come from the germline V gene (reference sequence). CDR3: CASKRVNTEAFF. In DNA, the CDR3 is TGTGCCAGCAAAAGAGTGAACACTGAAGCTTTCTTT.

This rearrangement joins TRBV5-4 to TRBJ2-1, with D perhaps TRBD2 (6 bases). The germline gives CDR1 SGHNT, CDR2 YYREEE (reference sequence). CDR3 size: 12 residues. Trimming left V 3 bases short and J 7 bases short, with 8 bases between. The CDR3: CASSSGLNEQFF. Written as DNA, the CDR3 is TGTGCCAGCAGCTCGGGACTTAATGAGCAGTTCTTC. The variable domain in full, completed from reference TRBV5-4 and TRBJ2-1, reads ETGVTQSPTHLIKTRGQQVTLRCSSQSGHNTVSWYQQALGQGPQFIFQYYREEENGRGNFPPRFSGLQFPNYSSELNVNALELDDSALYLCASSSGLNEQFFGPGTRLTVL.

The rearrangement joins TRBV30 to TRBJ2-7; D remains ambiguous. V was trimmed by 0 bases and J by 0 bases, leaving 6 bases between them. Per germline, CDR1 GTSNPN and CDR2 SVGIG (reference sequence). This CDR3 is built from 13 residues. CDR3 DNA: TGTGCCTGGAGTGTAGGCGGCTCCTACGAGCAGTACTTC. This encodes CAWSVGGSYEQYF.

This clone appeared once. J is TRBJ2-1 and V is TRBV5-5; the D is unclear. Germline CDR1 and CDR2: SGHKS and YYEKEE (reference sequence). V lost 3 bases to trimming and J lost 6 bases, with 4 bases between them. This CDR3 comprises 11 residues. CDR3 protein: CASSSPNEQFF. The CDR3 nucleotides read TGTGCCAGCAGCTCACCCAATGAGCAGTTCTTC. The variable domain in full, with the rest retrieved from reference TRBV5-5 and TRBJ2-1, is DAGVTQSPTHLIKTRGQQVTLRCSPISGHKSVSWYQQVLGQGPQFIFQYYEKEERGRGNFPDRFSARQFPNYSSELNVNALLLGDSALYLCASSSPNEQFFGPGTRLTVL.

The chain is built from TRBV29-1 and TRBJ1-5, with 7 nucleotides matching TRBD1. Germline-derived CDR1 and CDR2 are SQVTM and ANQGSEA. The CDR3 runs to 14 residues. The ends lost 6 bases at V and 4 bases at J; junction bases unmatched: 9. CDR3 sequence reads: CSVRSEQGNQPQHF. The CDR3, as DNA: TGCAGCGTCAGGTCAGAACAGGGGAATCAGCCCCAGCATTTT.

This chain uses TRBV4-3 with TRBJ1-1; the match to TRBD1 covers 7 bases. Germline lookup yields CDR1 LGHNA and CDR2 YSLEER. CDR3 length: 14 residues. The ends lost 9 bases at V and 0 bases at J; junction bases unmatched: 7. CDR3 loop: CASPGGAMNTEAFF. CDR3 in DNA: TGCGCCAGTCCAGGGGGGGCAATGAACACTGAAGCTTTCTTT.

The V call is TRBV4-3, the J call TRBJ2-7; D gene unclear. The germline V and J ends were trimmed by 0 bases and 3 bases, with 0 bases remaining between them. The CDR3 has 11 residues. Germline CDR1 reads LGHNA; CDR2 reads YSLEER. Here the CDR3 reads CASSQDYEQYF. Written as DNA, the CDR3 is TGCGCCAGCAGCCAAGACTACGAGCAGTACTTC.

In nucleotides, the CDR3 is TGTGCCAGCCTCAGGACCGAGGGGAACTATGGCTACACCTTC. Its protein product is CASLRTEGNYGYTF. The V call is TRBV5-6, the J call TRBJ1-2, with D perhaps TRBD1 (5 bases). The CDR3 is 14 residues long. Germline CDR1 and CDR2: SGHDT and YYEEEE. Trimming took 7 bases from V and 2 from J, leaving 15 bases between them.

The V gene is TRBV7-8, the J gene TRBJ1-4; 7 bases line up with TRBD1. The J segment lost 5 bases and the V segment lost 3 bases, leaving 15 bases of the junction unmatched. The germline V gene has CDR1 SGHVS and CDR2 FQNEAQ. The CDR3 contains 18 residues. In DNA, the CDR3 is TGTGCCAGCAGCTTTGACCCGACAGGGATAGAAGAGAATGAAAAACTGTTTTTT. This codes for CASSFDPTGIEENEKLFF.

The rearrangement joins TRBV19 to TRBJ2-5; a possible D gene is TRBD2 (6 bases). Trimming removed 5 bases at V and 5 bases at J, with 12 bases between. Germline values: CDR1 LNHDA, CDR2 SQIVND (reference sequence). The CDR3 runs to 13 residues. The CDR3 region has the DNA TGTGCCAGTAGTCTCGCGGGGCCCGAGACCCAGTACTTC. It encodes CASSLAGPETQYF. Drawing the rest from reference TRBV19 and TRBJ2-5, the complete variable domain is DGGITQSPKYLFRKEGQNVTLSCEQNLNHDAMYWYRQDPGQGLRLIYYSQIVNDFQKGDIAEGYSVSREKKESFPLTVTSAQKNPTAFYLCASSLAGPETQYFGPGTRLLVL.

The rearrangement joins TRBV25-1 to TRBJ1-2; D is perhaps TRBD1 (5 bases). The CDR3 is made up of 18 amino acids. Germline assignment: CDR1 MGHDK and CDR2 SYGVNS. V lost 2 bases and J 3 bases, leaving 22 bases between the germline ends. The CDR3 here is CASSEADDRGARYYGYTF. CDR3 DNA sequence: TGTGCCAGCAGTGAAGCGGATGATAGGGGAGCCAGATACTATGGCTACACCTTC.

This clone was counted once. The V call is TRBV9, the J call TRBJ1-2; TRBD1 aligns across 7 bases. The CDR3 has 13 amino acids. The V gene end was trimmed by 4 bases and the J gene end by 7 bases; junction bases not matched to a gene: 7. Germline V gene lookup returns CDR1 SGDLS and CDR2 YYNGEE. The CDR3 bases are TGTGCCAGCAGCAACGACAGGGCGGCTGGCTACACCTTC. As protein: CASSNDRAAGYTF. Together with reference TRBV9 and TRBJ1-2, the CDR3 gives the full variable domain: DSGVTQTPKHLITATGQRVTLRCSPRSGDLSVYWYQQSLDQGLQFLIQYYNGEERAKGNILERFSAQQFPDLHSELNLSSLELGDSALYFCASSNDRAAGYTFGSGTRLTVV.

This chain joins TRBV18 and TRBJ2-7; D possibly corresponds to TRBD1 (5 bases). This CDR3 spans 13 amino acids. CDR1 and CDR2 (germline): KGHSH, LQKENI. V lost 2 bases and J lost 1, with 6 bases in between. CDR3 residues: CASSPTGSYEQYF. The CDR3 nucleotides are TGTGCCAGCTCACCAACAGGTTCCTACGAGCAGTACTTC.

V and J are TRBV5-5 and TRBJ1-2; 9 bases agree with TRBD1. The CDR3 has 13 residues. The junction had 0 bases not matched to a gene; V was cut back by 0 bases and J by 6 bases. Germline CDR1 is SGHKS and CDR2 is YYEKEE (reference sequence). The CDR3 here is CASSLGQGDGYTF. CDR3 sequence (DNA): TGTGCCAGCAGCTTGGGACAGGGGGATGGCTACACCTTC.

The rearrangement joins TRBV2 to TRBJ2-7; either TRBD1 or TRBD2 may supply D (5 bases each). V lost 6 bases and J 6 bases, leaving 21 bases between the germline ends. This CDR3 spans 15 amino acids. Germline CDR1 SNHLY, CDR2 FYNNEI. The CDR3 region is CASRARSGPSGEQYF. The CDR3 DNA sequence: TGTGCCAGCAGGGCCAGGTCGGGGCCCTCCGGCGAGCAGTACTTC.

The J gene is TRBJ2-3, the V gene TRBV15; no clear D gene. This CDR3 is built from 15 residues. The germline V gene encodes CDR1 LNHNV and CDR2 YYDKDF (reference sequence). V was cut by 0 bases and J by 2 bases, with 9 bases left in between. CDR3 in amino acids: CATSRERSFTDTQYF. As DNA, the CDR3 is TGTGCCACCAGCAGAGAAAGAAGTTTCACAGATACGCAGTATTTT.

The chain employs TRBV27 and TRBJ2-7; 13 positions match TRBD2. Looked up from germline, CDR1 is MNHEY and CDR2 is SMNVEV (reference sequence). The CDR3 runs 16 residues. V dropped 5 bases and J dropped 3; count of bases not matched to a gene: 7. The CDR3 loop reads CASSPTSGGLIYEQYF. In nucleotides, the CDR3 is TGTGCCAGCAGTCCGACTAGCGGGGGGCTGATCTACGAGCAGTACTTC.

V and J are TRBV20-1 and TRBJ2-5, with D unresolved. Trimming shortened V by 2 bases and J by 7 bases, and 8 bases separated the two germline ends. Germline assignment: CDR1 DFQATT and CDR2 SNEGSKA (reference sequence). The CDR3 sequence is 11 residues long. The CDR3 spells CSARMDGTQYF. DNA for the CDR3: TGCAGTGCTAGAATGGATGGGACCCAGTACTTC.

The CDR3 region is CAWSPGLGRTDTQYF. The CDR3 coding sequence is TGTGCCTGGAGTCCGGGACTAGGACGCACAGATACGCAGTATTTT. The chain combines TRBV30 with TRBJ2-3, with TRBD2 matching over 8 bases. CDR1 and CDR2 from the germline V gene are GTSNPN and SVGIG (reference sequence). V trimming: 2 bases; J trimming: 1 base; junction bases outside the gene matches: 5. The CDR3 totals 15 residues.